Listed below are T cell receptor beta chains from one sample, sequenced in a study of shared clonotypes between healthy human individuals. Assay: immunoSEQ multiplex PCR; the TCRdb copy retains only in-frame clones and omits some. This sample has roughly 2,300,000 clones, with just under 95% found just once. What was sequenced was naive CD4+ T cells from PBMCs. These receptors all stem from a man aged 18 to 29 in good health. Some clones in this sample may be carry-over from other donors' samples. CDR3s include the opening cysteine and the closing phenylalanine or tryptophan. A D gene is named only where the DNA matches it firmly. The size of a clone is reported for some rows only, either as once, few or many, or as a class for expanded clones.

CDR3: CASSVITNTEAFF
DNA: TGTGCCAGCAGCGTTATTACGAACACTGAAGCTTTCTTT
V: TRBV9
size: few
J: TRBJ1-1
D: NA

CDR3: CASSIASVLFYEQYF
DNA: TGTGCCAGTAGTATTGCGTCAGTACTTTTCTACGAGCAGTACTTC
V: TRBV19
size: NA
J: TRBJ2-7
D: NA

CDR3: CASSLSILQEAFF
DNA: TGTGCCAGCAGTTTATCGATACTGCAGGAAGCTTTCTTT
V: TRBV27
size: few
J: TRBJ1-1
D: NA

CDR3: CASGPLETQYF
DNA: TGTGCCAGCGGCCCTTTGGAGACCCAGTACTTC
V: TRBV2
size: once
J: TRBJ2-5
D: NA

CDR3: CASSLGLQNYEQYF
DNA: TGCGCCAGCAGCTTGGGCTTGCAGAACTACGAGCAGTACTTC
V: TRBV5-1
size: NA
J: TRBJ2-7
D: NA

CDR3: CASSAGGEGNTEAFF
DNA: TGTGCCAGCTCAGCAGGGGGTGAGGGGAACACTGAAGCTTTCTTT
V: TRBV28
size: NA
J: TRBJ1-1
D: TRBD1

CDR3: CASSRTGRETQYF
DNA: TGTGCCAGCAGCAGAACAGGGAGGGAGACCCAGTACTTC
V: TRBV7-3
size: NA
J: TRBJ2-5
D: NA

CDR3: CASTGLNSGNTIYF
DNA: TGTGCCAGTACCGGGCTCAACTCTGGAAACACCATATATTTT
V: TRBV19
size: NA
J: TRBJ1-3
D: NA

CDR3: CASSFSSSQETQYF
DNA: TGTGCCAGCAGCTTTTCTTCTAGTCAAGAGACCCAGTACTTC
V: TRBV11-2
size: NA
J: TRBJ2-5
D: NA

CDR3: CASSYAGNTEAFF
DNA: TGTGCCAGCAGTTACGCAGGGAACACTGAAGCTTTCTTT
V: TRBV6-6
size: NA
J: TRBJ1-1
D: NA

CDR3: CASSLVTGRFTDTQYF
DNA: TGTGCCAGCAGCTTGGTAACAGGGAGGTTCACAGATACGCAGTATTTT
V: TRBV5-4
size: NA
J: TRBJ2-3
D: NA

CDR3: CASSFQTIDGYTF
DNA: TGTGCCAGCAGTTTCCAAACTATCGATGGCTACACCTTC
V: TRBV2
size: few
J: TRBJ1-2
D: NA

CDR3: CASSQGGGRTEAFF
DNA: TGCGCCAGCAGCCAAGGAGGGGGCCGCACTGAAGCTTTCTTT
V: TRBV4-3
size: NA
J: TRBJ1-1
D: TRBD1

CDR3: CASKSGGETQYF
DNA: TGTGCCAGCAAGTCAGGAGGGGAGACCCAGTACTTC
V: TRBV27
size: once
J: TRBJ2-5
D: NA

CDR3: CASSMGLADTYEQYF
DNA: TGTGCCAGTAGTATGGGACTAGCGGATACCTACGAGCAGTACTTC
V: TRBV19
size: NA
J: TRBJ2-7
D: TRBD2

CDR3: CASSPTRTSGYEQYF
DNA: TGTGCCAGCAGCCCCACCCGGACTAGCGGCTACGAGCAGTACTTC
V: TRBV7-2
size: NA
J: TRBJ2-7
D: TRBD2

CDR3: CASSLLWDHPYEQYF
DNA: TGCGCCAGCAGCTTGCTTTGGGACCACCCCTACGAGCAGTACTTC
V: TRBV5-1
size: NA
J: TRBJ2-7
D: NA

CDR3: CASTAGGAGDTQYF
DNA: TGCGCCAGCACGGCAGGGGGGGCAGGAGATACGCAGTATTTT
V: TRBV5-1
size: NA
J: TRBJ2-3
D: NA

CDR3: CASSLVGGQGNTEAFF
DNA: TGCGCCAGCAGCTTGGTTGGAGGCCAGGGGAACACTGAAGCTTTCTTT
V: TRBV5-1
size: NA
J: TRBJ1-1
D: NA

CDR3: CASSETSFFLYNEQFF
DNA: TGTGCCAGCAGCGAGACTAGCTTTTTCCTTTACAATGAGCAGTTCTTC
V: TRBV9
size: NA
J: TRBJ2-1
D: TRBD2

CDR3: CASSREVNRVFGYTF
DNA: TGTGCCAGCAGCCGAGAAGTAAACAGGGTTTTTGGCTACACCTTC
V: TRBV14
size: NA
J: TRBJ1-2
D: NA

CDR3: CASSFLGGLDNQPQHF
DNA: TGTGCCAGCAGTTTTTTAGGAGGCCTAGACAATCAGCCCCAGCATTTT
V: TRBV28
size: NA
J: TRBJ1-5
D: NA

CDR3: CASAPSRASYEQYF
DNA: TGTGCCAGCGCTCCCTCACGGGCCTCCTACGAGCAGTACTTC
V: TRBV7-2
size: NA
J: TRBJ2-7
D: NA

CDR3: CAISEVGELFF
DNA: TGTGCCATCAGTGAAGTGGGGGAGCTGTTTTTT
V: TRBV10-3
size: once
J: TRBJ2-2
D: NA

CDR3: CASSLYSGSSYNEQFF
DNA: TGCGCCAGCAGCTTGTATTCAGGGAGCTCCTACAATGAGCAGTTCTTC
V: TRBV5-1
size: NA
J: TRBJ2-1
D: NA

CDR3: CASNAPGEGLYNEQFF
DNA: TGTGCCAGCAACGCCCCGGGGGAGGGCCTCTACAATGAGCAGTTCTTC
V: TRBV9
size: NA
J: TRBJ2-1
D: TRBD2

CDR3: CASSESRYVTYNEQFF
DNA: TGTGCCAGCAGTGAATCACGTTATGTTACCTACAATGAGCAGTTCTTC
V: TRBV25-1
size: NA
J: TRBJ2-1
D: NA